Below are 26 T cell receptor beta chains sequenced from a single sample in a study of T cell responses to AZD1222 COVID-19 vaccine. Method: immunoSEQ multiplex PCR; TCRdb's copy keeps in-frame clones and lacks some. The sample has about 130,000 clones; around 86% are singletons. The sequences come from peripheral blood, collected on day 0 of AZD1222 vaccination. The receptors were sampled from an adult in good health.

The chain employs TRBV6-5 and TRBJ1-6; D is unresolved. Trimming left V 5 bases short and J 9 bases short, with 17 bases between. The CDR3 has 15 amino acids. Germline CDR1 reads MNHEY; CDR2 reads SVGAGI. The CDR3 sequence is CASSPADLTSSPLHF. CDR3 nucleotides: TGTGCCAGCAGTCCCGCGGATTTGACGAGTTCACCCCTCCACTTT.

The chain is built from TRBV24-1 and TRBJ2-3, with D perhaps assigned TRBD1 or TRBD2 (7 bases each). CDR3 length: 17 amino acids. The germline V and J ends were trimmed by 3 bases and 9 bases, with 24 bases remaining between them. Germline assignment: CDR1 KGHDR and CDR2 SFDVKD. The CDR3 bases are TGTGCCACCAGTGATACTAGGGGGCCGGCGGGAGAATCGACGCAGTATTTT. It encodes CATSDTRGPAGESTQYF.

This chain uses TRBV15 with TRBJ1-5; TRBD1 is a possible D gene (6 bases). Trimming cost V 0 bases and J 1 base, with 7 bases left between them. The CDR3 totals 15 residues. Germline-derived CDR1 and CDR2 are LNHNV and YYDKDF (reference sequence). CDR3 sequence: CATSRDRGSNQPQHF. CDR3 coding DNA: TGTGCCACCAGCAGAGATAGGGGGAGCAATCAGCCCCAGCATTTT.

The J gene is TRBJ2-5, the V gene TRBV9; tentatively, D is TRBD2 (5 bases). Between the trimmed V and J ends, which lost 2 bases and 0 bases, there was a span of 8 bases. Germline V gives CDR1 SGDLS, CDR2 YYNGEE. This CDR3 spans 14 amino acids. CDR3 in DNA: TGTGCCAGCAGCGTCCCGGGGTACCAAGAGACCCAGTACTTC. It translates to CASSVPGYQETQYF. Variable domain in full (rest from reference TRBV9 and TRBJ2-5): DSGVTQTPKHLITATGQRVTLRCSPRSGDLSVYWYQQSLDQGLQFLIQYYNGEERAKGNILERFSAQQFPDLHSELNLSSLELGDSALYFCASSVPGYQETQYFGPGTRLLVL.

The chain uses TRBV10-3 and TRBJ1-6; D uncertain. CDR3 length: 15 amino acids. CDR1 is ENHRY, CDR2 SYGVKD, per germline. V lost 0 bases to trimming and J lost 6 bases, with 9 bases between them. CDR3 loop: CAISESGDPNSPLHF. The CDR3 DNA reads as TGTGCCATCAGTGAGTCAGGCGACCCTAATTCACCCCTCCACTTT.

Here the CDR3 reads CSVVWASNQPQHF. The CDR3 DNA sequence: TGCAGCGTTGTGTGGGCTAGCAATCAGCCCCAGCATTTT. The chain is built from TRBV29-1 and TRBJ1-5; D is undetermined. V shed 4 bases and J shed 0 bases, with 7 bases lying between them. The germline V gene has CDR1 SQVTM and CDR2 ANQGSEA. The CDR3 extends over 13 amino acids.

The CDR3 bases are TGTGCCAGCAGCTTAGGAGTTCCTGGGACAGGGGCAAAGAATGAGCAGTTCTTC. This codes for CASSLGVPGTGAKNEQFF. This chain connects TRBV7-8 to TRBJ2-1, with TRBD1 matching over 10 bases. The CDR3 spans 18 residues. Trimming took 1 base from V and 7 from J; bases not matched to a gene: 13. The germline gives CDR1 SGHVS, CDR2 FQNEAQ.

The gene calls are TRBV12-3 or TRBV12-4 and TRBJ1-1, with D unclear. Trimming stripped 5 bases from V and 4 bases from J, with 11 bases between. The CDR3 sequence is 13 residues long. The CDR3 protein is CASSPDGFTEAFF. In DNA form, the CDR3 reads TGTGCCAGCAGTCCCGACGGGTTCACTGAAGCTTTCTTT.

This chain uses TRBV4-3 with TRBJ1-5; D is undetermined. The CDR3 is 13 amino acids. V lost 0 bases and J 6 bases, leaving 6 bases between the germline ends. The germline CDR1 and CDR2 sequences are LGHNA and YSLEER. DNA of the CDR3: TGCGCCAGCAGCCAAGATCGGCTTCAGCCCCAGCATTTT. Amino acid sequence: CASSQDRLQPQHF.

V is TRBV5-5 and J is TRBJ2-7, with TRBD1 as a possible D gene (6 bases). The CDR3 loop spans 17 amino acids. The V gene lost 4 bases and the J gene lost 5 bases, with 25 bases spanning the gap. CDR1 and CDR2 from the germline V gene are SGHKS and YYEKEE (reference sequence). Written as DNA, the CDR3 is TGTGCCAGCAGCCCCAGGCCCCGGGACATTGAGATCCACGAGCAGTACTTC. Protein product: CASSPRPRDIEIHEQYF. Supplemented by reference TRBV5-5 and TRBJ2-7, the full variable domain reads DAGVTQSPTHLIKTRGQQVTLRCSPISGHKSVSWYQQVLGQGPQFIFQYYEKEERGRGNFPDRFSARQFPNYSSELNVNALLLGDSALYLCASSPRPRDIEIHEQYFGPGTRLTVT.

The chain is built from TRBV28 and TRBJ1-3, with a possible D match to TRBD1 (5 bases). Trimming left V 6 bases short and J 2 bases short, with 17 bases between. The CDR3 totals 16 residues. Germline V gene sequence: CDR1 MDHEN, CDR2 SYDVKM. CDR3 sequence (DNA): TGTGCCAGCAGCCCTGCATGGGACGGAGCTGGAAACACCATATATTTT. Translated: CASSPAWDGAGNTIYF.

CDR3 nucleotides: TGCGCCAGCAGCCAAGCGGGGGGGGTAGCAGATACGCAGTATTTT. Translating gives CASSQAGGVADTQYF. The gene calls are TRBV4-3 and TRBJ2-3; 8 bases map to TRBD2. CDR3 length: 15 amino acids. Per germline, CDR1 LGHNA and CDR2 YSLEER. Germline trimming cut 1 base from V and 4 bases from J; bases unmatched to any gene: 4.

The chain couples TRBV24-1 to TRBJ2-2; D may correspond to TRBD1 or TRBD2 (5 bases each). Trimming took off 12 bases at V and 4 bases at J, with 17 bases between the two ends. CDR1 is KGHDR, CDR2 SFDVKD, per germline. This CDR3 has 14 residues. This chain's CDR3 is CAPSLGPPTGELFF. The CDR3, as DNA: TGTGCCCCTTCCCTGGGACCGCCCACCGGGGAGCTGTTTTTT.

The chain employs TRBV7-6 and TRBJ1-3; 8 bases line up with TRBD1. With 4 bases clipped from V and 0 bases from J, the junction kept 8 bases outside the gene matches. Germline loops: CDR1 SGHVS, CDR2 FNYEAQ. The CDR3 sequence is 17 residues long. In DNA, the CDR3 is TGTGCCAGCAGCTCTGACAGGGGTATGCGCTCTGGAAACACCATATATTTT. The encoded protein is CASSSDRGMRSGNTIYF. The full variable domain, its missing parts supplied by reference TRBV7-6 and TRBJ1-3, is GAGVSQSPRYKVTKRGQDVALRCDPISGHVSLYWYRQALGQGPEFLTYFNYEAQQDKSGLPNDRFSAERPEGSISTLTIQRTEQRDSAMYRCASSSDRGMRSGNTIYFGEGSWLTVV.

CDR3 sequence reads: CASSLVGTGYEQYF. For the CDR3, the DNA is TGTGCCAGCAGCTTAGTGGGGACAGGCTACGAGCAGTACTTC. The J gene is TRBJ2-7, the V gene TRBV11-2; 8 bases fit TRBD1. The CDR3 spans 14 residues. Trimming took 1 base from V and 3 from J; bases not matched to a gene: 2. Germline V gene sequence: CDR1 SGHAT, CDR2 FQNNGV.

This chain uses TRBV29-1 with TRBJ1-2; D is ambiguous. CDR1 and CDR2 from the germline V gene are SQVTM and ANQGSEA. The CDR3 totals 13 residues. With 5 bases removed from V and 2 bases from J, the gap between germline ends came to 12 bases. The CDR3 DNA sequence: TGCAGCGTTTATCTTGAGTACAACTATGGCTACACCTTC. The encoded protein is CSVYLEYNYGYTF. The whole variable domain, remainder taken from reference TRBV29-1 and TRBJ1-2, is SAVISQKPSRDICQRGTSLTIQCQVDSQVTMMFWYRQQPGQSLTLIATANQGSEATYESGFVIDKFPISRPNLTFSTLTVSNMSPEDSSIYLCSVYLEYNYGYTFGSGTRLTVV.

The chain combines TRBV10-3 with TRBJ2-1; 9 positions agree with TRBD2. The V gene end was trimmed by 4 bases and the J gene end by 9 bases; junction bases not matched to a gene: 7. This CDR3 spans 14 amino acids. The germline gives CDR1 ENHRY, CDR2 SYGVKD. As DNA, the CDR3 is TGTGCCATCAGTGGCGGCGGGGGGGCTGTTGAGCAGTTCTTC. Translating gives CAISGGGGAVEQFF.

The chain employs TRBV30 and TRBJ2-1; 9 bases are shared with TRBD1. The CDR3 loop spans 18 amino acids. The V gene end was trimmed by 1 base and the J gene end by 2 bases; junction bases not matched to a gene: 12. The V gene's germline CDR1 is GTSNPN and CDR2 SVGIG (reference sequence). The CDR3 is CAWSGGGQGPSPYNEQFF. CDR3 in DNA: TGTGCCTGGAGTGGAGGGGGACAGGGCCCCTCTCCCTACAATGAGCAGTTCTTC.

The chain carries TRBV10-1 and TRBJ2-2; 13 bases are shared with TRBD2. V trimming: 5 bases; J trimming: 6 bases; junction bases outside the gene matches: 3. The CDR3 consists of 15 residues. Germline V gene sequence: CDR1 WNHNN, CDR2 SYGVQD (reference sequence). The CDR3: CASSPGLAGPGELFF. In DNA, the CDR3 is TGCGCCAGCAGTCCGGGACTAGCGGGGCCCGGGGAGCTGTTTTTT.

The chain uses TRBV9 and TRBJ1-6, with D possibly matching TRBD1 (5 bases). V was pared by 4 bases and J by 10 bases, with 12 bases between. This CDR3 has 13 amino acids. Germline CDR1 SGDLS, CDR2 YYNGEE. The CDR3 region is CASSPIGDSPLHF. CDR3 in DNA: TGTGCCAGCAGCCCCATAGGGGACTCACCCCTCCACTTT.

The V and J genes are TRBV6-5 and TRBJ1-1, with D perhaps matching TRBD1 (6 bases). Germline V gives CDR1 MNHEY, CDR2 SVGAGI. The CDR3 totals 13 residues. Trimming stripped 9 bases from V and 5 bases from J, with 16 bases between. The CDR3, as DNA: TGTGCCAGTCTAACAGGGTTTGGGACTGAAGCTTTCTTT. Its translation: CASLTGFGTEAFF.

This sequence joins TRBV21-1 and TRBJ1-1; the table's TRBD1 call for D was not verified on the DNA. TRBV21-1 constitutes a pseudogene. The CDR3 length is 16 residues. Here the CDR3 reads CASSKSYRGTSMAAFF. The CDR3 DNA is TGTGCCAGCAGCAAATCCTACAGGGGAACATCCATGGCTGCTTTCTTT.

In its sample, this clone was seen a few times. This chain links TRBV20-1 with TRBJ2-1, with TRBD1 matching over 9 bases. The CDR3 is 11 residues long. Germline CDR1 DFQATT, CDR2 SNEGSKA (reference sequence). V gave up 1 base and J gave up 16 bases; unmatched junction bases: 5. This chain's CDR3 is CSARVRDRVFF. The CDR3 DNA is TGCAGTGCTAGAGTTCGGGACAGGGTTTTCTTC.

The CDR3 nucleotides are TGTGCCAGCAGCCAAAGGGACAGAGCTTACAATGAGCAGTTCTTC. It codes for CASSQRDRAYNEQFF. The chain joins TRBV11-1 to TRBJ2-1; 7 bases are a match to TRBD1. The V and J ends lost 5 bases and 4 bases, in that order; junction bases with no gene match: 8. The CDR3 spans 15 residues. The V gene's germline CDR1 is SGHAT and CDR2 FQDESV (reference sequence).

The CDR3 reads CASRQSFSYEQYF. In DNA form, the CDR3 reads TGTGCCAGCAGACAGAGTTTTTCCTACGAGCAGTACTTC. The chain carries TRBV12-3 or TRBV12-4 and TRBJ2-7, with unresolved D. Trimming pared 6 bases from V and 1 base from J, leaving 10 bases between. The CDR3 is 13 residues long.

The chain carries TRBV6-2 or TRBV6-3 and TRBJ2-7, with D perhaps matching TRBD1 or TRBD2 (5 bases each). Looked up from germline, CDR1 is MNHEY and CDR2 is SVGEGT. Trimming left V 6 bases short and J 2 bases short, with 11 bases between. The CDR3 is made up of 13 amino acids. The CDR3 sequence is CASSRLGAYEQYF. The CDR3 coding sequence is TGTGCCAGCAGCCGATTGGGGGCCTACGAGCAGTACTTC.